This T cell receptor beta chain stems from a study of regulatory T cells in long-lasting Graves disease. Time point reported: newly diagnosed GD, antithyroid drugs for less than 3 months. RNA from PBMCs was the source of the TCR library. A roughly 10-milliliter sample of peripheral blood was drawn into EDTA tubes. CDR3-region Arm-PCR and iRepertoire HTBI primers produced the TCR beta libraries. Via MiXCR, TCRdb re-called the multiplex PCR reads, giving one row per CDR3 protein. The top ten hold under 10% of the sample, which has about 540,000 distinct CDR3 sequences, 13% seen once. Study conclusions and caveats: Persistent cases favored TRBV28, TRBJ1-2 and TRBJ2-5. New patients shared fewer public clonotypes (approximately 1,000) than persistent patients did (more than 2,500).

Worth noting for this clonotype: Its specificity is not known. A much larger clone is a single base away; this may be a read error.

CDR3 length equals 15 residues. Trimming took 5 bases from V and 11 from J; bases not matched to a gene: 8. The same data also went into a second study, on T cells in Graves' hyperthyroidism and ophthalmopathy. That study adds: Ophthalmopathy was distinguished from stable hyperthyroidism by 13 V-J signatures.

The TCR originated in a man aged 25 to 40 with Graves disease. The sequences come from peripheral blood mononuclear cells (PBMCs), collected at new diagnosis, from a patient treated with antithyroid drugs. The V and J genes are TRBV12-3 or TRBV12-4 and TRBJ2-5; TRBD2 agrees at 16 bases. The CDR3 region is CASSGTSGRAFEQYF. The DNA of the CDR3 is TGTGCCAGCAGTGGGACTAGCGGGAGGGCCTTTGAGCAGTACTTC.